One sample yielded the 18 T cell receptor beta chains listed below, sequenced in a study of control samples from healthy donors and cancer patients. Measured with immunoSEQ multiplex PCR; TCRdb has only the in-frame clones, and not every one. The table records some 150,000 clones, around 96% of them present only once. The sequenced sample consisted of blood. These receptors all come from a woman under 40 in good health.

CDR3 residues: CASSLPGLAYEQYF. The CDR3 bases are TGTGCCAGCAGCTTACCAGGGCTAGCCTACGAGCAGTACTTC. The chain combines TRBV7-8 with TRBJ2-7; tentative D call: TRBD1 (5 bases). CDR1 and CDR2 (germline): SGHVS, FQNEAQ. V was cut by 2 bases and J by 2 bases, with 10 bases left in between. The length of the CDR3 is 14 residues.

The V and J genes are TRBV28 and TRBJ2-3; 8 nucleotides line up with TRBD2. With V trimmed by 8 bases and J by 0 bases, 4 bases remained unmatched. The CDR3 length is 14 residues. Germline CDR1 and CDR2: MDHEN and SYDVKM. The CDR3 nucleotides read TGTGCCAGCCAAACTAGCGGTAGCACAGATACGCAGTATTTT. This gives the protein CASQTSGSTDTQYF. The variable domain in full, completed from reference TRBV28 and TRBJ2-3, reads DVKVTQSSRYLVKRTGEKVFLECVQDMDHENMFWYRQDPGLGLRLIYFSYDVKMKEKGDIPEGYSVSREKKERFSLILESASTNQTSMYLCASQTSGSTDTQYFGPGTRLTVL.

V gene TRBV6-4 combines with J gene TRBJ2-5, with TRBD1 matching 7 bases. The length of the CDR3 is 14 residues. The V and J ends lost 5 bases and 1 base, in that order; junction bases with no gene match: 4. The germline V gene encodes CDR1 MRHNA and CDR2 SNTAGT. The chain's CDR3 is CASSPTGSQETQYF. The CDR3 coding sequence is TGTGCCAGCAGTCCGACAGGGTCCCAAGAGACCCAGTACTTC.

CDR3 nucleotides: TGTGCCAGCAGCTTTTCTGGGGACTATAATTCACCCCTCCACTTT. It codes for CASSFSGDYNSPLHF. The chain employs TRBV7-9 and TRBJ1-6; D gene unclear. The CDR3 sequence is 15 residues long. Trimming pared 3 bases from V and 3 bases from J, leaving 9 bases between. CDR1 is SEHNR, CDR2 FQNEAQ, per germline (reference sequence).

On this clone itself: At one of its ends the junction is not consistent with the germline gene, which may arise from a read error. The chain employs TRBV7-7 and TRBJ2-5, with TRBD2 as a possible D gene (5 bases). This CDR3 region has 15 residues. Germline V gene lookup returns CDR1 SSHAT and CDR2 FNYEAQ (reference sequence). Here the CDR3 reads CASSLVSAVQETQYF. CDR3 nucleotide sequence: TGTGCTAGCAGCTTAGTTAGCGCGGTCCAAGAGACCCAGTACTTC.

The chain carries TRBV7-6 and TRBJ2-7, with 11 nucleotides matching TRBD2. The CDR3 is 17 amino acids. CDR1 SGHVS and CDR2 FNYEAQ come from the germline V gene. The J segment lost 2 bases and the V segment lost 1 base, leaving 7 bases of the junction unmatched. CDR3 sequence (DNA): TGTGCCAGCAGCTTAGAGGCTAGCGGGGGGCCACCCTACGAGCAGTACTTC. Translated: CASSLEASGGPPYEQYF.

The rearrangement uses TRBV5-4 and TRBJ1-2; 7 bases map to TRBD1. V lost 4 bases and J lost 8; bases outside the gene matches: 8. Germline V lookup: CDR1 SGHNT, CDR2 YYREEE (reference sequence). The CDR3 loop spans 13 amino acids. The chain's CDR3 is CASSGETGLGYTF. CDR3 in DNA: TGTGCCAGCAGCGGAGAGACAGGGTTAGGCTACACCTTC.

The chain combines TRBV28 with TRBJ1-3; D may be TRBD1 (6 bases). From germline, CDR1 is MDHEN and CDR2 SYDVKM. V gave up 6 bases and J gave up 4 bases, with 19 bases separating them. This CDR3 is 16 amino acids long. The CDR3 DNA follows: TGTGCCAGCAGCCTCTACGGGGGGCGCCTCGGAAACACCATATATTTT. Translation: CASSLYGGRLGNTIYF.

Only one count was recorded for this clone. The gene calls are TRBV30 and TRBJ2-4; no clear D. The germline V gene has CDR1 GTSNPN and CDR2 SVGIG (reference sequence). The CDR3 contains 16 residues. Trimming took off 2 bases at V and 0 bases at J, with 14 bases between the two ends. The CDR3 DNA is TGTGCCTGGAGTTCCCTAAGAGCCATAGCCAAAAACATTCAGTACTTC. It encodes CAWSSLRAIAKNIQYF.

The rearrangement joins TRBV7-9 to TRBJ2-1; TRBD1 matches at 9 bases. The CDR3 is 15 residues long. Trimming removed 4 bases from V and 4 bases from J; junction bases left unmatched: 5. CDR1 is SEHNR, CDR2 FQNEAQ, per germline (reference sequence). CDR3 region: CASSYRDRVYNEQFF. In DNA form, the CDR3 reads TGTGCCAGCAGCTACCGGGACAGGGTTTACAATGAGCAGTTCTTC.

This chain links TRBV9 with TRBJ1-1; D gene uncertain. The CDR3 length is 14 residues. In germline, CDR1 is SGDLS, CDR2 YYNGEE. Trimming took off 1 base at V and 1 base at J, with 8 bases between the two ends. CDR3 bases: TGTGCCAGCAGCGTATCGCCGGGGAACACTGAAGCTTTCTTT. Its translation is CASSVSPGNTEAFF.

The rearrangement links TRBV4-1 to TRBJ1-4; D is ambiguous. The CDR3 runs to 17 residues. V was clipped by 0 bases and J by 0 bases, with 11 bases between them. Germline lookup yields CDR1 MGHRA and CDR2 YSYEKL. DNA of the CDR3: TGCGCCAGCAGCCAAGAACGGACGGCTACAACTAATGAAAAACTGTTTTTT. As protein: CASSQERTATTNEKLFF.

J is TRBJ1-1 and V is TRBV5-1; D ambiguous. The germline V gene encodes CDR1 SGHRS and CDR2 YFSETQ. CDR3 length: 16 residues. The V end lost 0 bases, the J end lost 4 bases, and 16 bases lay between the germline ends. This CDR3 is CASSLESPWVLTEAFF. The CDR3 nucleotides are TGCGCCAGCAGCTTGGAATCCCCATGGGTTCTCACTGAAGCTTTCTTT.

The chain is built from TRBV7-9 and TRBJ1-4, with D perhaps TRBD1 (5 bases). The CDR3 has 15 amino acids. Trimming pared 5 bases from V and 8 bases from J, leaving 18 bases between. The germline V gene has CDR1 SEHNR and CDR2 FQNEAQ (reference sequence). The CDR3 sequence is CASSPIGAGREKLFF. CDR3 nucleotide sequence: TGTGCCAGCAGCCCCATCGGGGCAGGGCGAGAAAAACTGTTTTTT.

The CDR3 bases are TGTGCCACTACAGGGGTGAACACTGAAGCTTTCTTT. Its protein is CATTGVNTEAFF. This chain uses TRBV19 with TRBJ1-1; 7 nucleotides match TRBD1. The V segment lost 10 bases and the J segment 0 bases; nucleotides outside the gene matches: 2. The CDR3 sequence is 12 residues long. CDR1 is LNHDA and CDR2 is SQIVND in the germline V gene (reference sequence).

The chain has TRBV28 and TRBJ1-1; D is ambiguous. Trimming removed 6 bases at V and 8 bases at J, with 16 bases between. Germline-derived CDR1 and CDR2 are MDHEN and SYDVKM. The CDR3 contains 13 residues. CDR3 in DNA: TGTGCCAGCAGGGAGCTTAACGAACGGGAAGCTTTCTTT. This translates into CASRELNEREAFF.

DNA of the CDR3: TGTGCCAGTAGCACGGTGGCCAGCCCTAATTCACCCCTCCACTTT. Translating it yields CASSTVASPNSPLHF. The chain is built from TRBV19 and TRBJ1-6; D is ambiguous. V shed 6 bases and J shed 6 bases, with 15 bases lying between them. Germline lookup yields CDR1 LNHDA and CDR2 SQIVND (reference sequence). The CDR3 is 15 residues long.

CDR3 coding DNA: TGTGCCAGCAGCCCAAATAGAACAGGGGGCGGACTGTTTTTT. It specifies CASSPNRTGGGLFF. The rearrangement joins TRBV7-8 to TRBJ1-4, with 9 bases lining up with TRBD1. Germline V lookup: CDR1 SGHVS, CDR2 FQNEAQ. The V segment lost 5 bases and the J segment 13 bases; nucleotides outside the gene matches: 11. The CDR3 runs to 14 residues.